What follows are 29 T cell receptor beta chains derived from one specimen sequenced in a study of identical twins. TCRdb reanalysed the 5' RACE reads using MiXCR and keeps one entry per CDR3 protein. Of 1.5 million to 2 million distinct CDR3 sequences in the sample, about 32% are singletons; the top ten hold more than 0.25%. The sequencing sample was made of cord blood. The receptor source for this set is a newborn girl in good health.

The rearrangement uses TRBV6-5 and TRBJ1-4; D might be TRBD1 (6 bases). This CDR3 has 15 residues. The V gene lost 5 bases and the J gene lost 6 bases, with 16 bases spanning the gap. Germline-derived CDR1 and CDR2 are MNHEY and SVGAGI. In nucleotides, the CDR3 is TGTGCCAGCAGTCCGAACAGAGGGGGGGATGAAAAACTGTTTTTT. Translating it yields CASSPNRGGDEKLFF.

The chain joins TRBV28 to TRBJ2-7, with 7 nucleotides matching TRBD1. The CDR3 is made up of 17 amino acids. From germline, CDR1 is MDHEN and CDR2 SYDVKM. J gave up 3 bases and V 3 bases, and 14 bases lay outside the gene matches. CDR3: CASSFPLYRGRYYEQYF. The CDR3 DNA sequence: TGTGCCAGCAGTTTTCCCCTTTACAGGGGCAGATACTACGAGCAGTACTTC. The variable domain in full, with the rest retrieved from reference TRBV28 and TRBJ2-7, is DVKVTQSSRYLVKRTGEKVFLECVQDMDHENMFWYRQDPGLGLRLIYFSYDVKMKEKGDIPEGYSVSREKKERFSLILESASTNQTSMYLCASSFPLYRGRYYEQYFGPGTRLTVT.

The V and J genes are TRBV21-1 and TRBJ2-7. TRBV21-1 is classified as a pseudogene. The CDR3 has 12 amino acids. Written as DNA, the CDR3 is TGTGCCAGCAGCAAAAGGGTTTACGAGCAGTACTTC. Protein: CASSKRVYEQYF.

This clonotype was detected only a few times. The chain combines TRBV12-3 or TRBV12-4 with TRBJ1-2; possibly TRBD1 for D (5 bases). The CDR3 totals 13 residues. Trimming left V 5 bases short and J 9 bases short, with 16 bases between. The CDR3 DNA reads TGTGCCAGCAGTGGGGACTCCCGGTATAGCTACACCTTC. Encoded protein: CASSGDSRYSYTF.

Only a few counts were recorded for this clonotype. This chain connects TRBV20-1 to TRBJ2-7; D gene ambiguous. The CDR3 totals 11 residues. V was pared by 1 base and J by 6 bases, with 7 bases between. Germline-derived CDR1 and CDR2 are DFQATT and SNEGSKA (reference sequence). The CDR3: CSARGPSEQYF. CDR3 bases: TGCAGTGCTAGAGGACCGAGCGAGCAGTACTTC.

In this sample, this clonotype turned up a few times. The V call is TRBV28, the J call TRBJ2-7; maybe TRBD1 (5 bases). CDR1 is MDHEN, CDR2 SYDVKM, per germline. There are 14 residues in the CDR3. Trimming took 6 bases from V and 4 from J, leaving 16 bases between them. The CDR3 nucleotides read TGTGCCAGCAGCCCCGCAGGGCTGGGGTACGAGCAGTACTTC. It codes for CASSPAGLGYEQYF.

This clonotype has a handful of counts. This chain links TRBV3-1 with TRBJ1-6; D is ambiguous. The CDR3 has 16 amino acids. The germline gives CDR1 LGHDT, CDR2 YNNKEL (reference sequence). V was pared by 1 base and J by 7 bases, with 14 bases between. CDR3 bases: TGTGCCAGCAGCCAAGTGACGAGGGTGAGGAATTCACCCCTCCACTTT. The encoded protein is CASSQVTRVRNSPLHF. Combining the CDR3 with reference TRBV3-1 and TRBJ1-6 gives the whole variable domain DTAVSQTPKYLVTQMGNDKSIKCEQNLGHDTMYWYKQDSKKFLKIMFSYNNKELIINETVPNRFSPKSPDKAHLNLHINSLELGDSAVYFCASSQVTRVRNSPLHFGNGTRLTVT.

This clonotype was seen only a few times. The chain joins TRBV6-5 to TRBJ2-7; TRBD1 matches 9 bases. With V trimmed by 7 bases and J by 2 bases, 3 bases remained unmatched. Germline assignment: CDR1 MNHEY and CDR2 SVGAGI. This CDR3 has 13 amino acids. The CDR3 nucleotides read TGTGCCAGCATAGGGACAGGGACCTACGAGCAGTACTTC. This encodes CASIGTGTYEQYF.

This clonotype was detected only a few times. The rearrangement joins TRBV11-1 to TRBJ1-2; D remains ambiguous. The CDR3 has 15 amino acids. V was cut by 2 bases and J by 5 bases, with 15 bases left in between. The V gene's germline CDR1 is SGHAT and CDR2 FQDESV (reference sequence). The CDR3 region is CASSLIGPTFYGYTF. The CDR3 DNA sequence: TGTGCCAGCAGCTTAATCGGGCCGACTTTTTATGGCTACACCTTC.

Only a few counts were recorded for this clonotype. The CDR3 loop reads CAWSPGQGAYEQYF. The CDR3 bases are TGTGCCTGGAGTCCGGGACAGGGAGCCTACGAGCAGTACTTC. The gene calls are TRBV30 and TRBJ2-7; TRBD1 matches at 9 bases. Germline V lookup: CDR1 GTSNPN, CDR2 SVGIG (reference sequence). CDR3 length equals 14 residues. V lost 2 bases to trimming and J lost 2 bases; unmatched junction nucleotides: 4.

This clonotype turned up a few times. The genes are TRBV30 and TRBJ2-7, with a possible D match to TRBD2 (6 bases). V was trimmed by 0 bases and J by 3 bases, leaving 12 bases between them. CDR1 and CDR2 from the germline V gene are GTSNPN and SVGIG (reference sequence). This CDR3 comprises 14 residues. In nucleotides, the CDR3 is TGTGCCTGGAGTGTGGGACTTAAGAGCTACGAGCAGTACTTC. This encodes CAWSVGLKSYEQYF. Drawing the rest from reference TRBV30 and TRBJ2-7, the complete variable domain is SQTIHQWPATLVQPVGSPLSLECTVEGTSNPNLYWYRQAAGRGLQLLFYSVGIGQISSEVPQNLSASRPQDRQFILSSKKLLLSDSGFYLCAWSVGLKSYEQYFGPGTRLTVT.

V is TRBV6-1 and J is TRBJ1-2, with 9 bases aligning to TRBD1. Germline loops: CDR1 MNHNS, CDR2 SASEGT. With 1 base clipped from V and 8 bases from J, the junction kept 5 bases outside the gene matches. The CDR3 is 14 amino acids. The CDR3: CASSEVDRGRGYTF. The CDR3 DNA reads TGTGCCAGCAGTGAAGTGGACAGGGGACGGGGCTACACCTTC.

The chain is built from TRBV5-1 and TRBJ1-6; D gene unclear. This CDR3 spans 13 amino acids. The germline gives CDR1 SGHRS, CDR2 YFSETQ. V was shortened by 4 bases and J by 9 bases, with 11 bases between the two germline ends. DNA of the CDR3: TGCGCCAGCAGCGTAAAGACCCTTTCACCCCTCCACTTT. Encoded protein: CASSVKTLSPLHF.

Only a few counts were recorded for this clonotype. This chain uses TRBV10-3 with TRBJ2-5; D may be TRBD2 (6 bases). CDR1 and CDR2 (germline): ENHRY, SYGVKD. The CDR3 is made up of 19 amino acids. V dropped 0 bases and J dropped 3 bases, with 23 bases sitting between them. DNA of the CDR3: TGTGCCATCAGTGAGTCGACCCAAGACTGGAGGGAGAGGGAAGAGACCCAGTACTTC. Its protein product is CAISESTQDWREREETQYF.

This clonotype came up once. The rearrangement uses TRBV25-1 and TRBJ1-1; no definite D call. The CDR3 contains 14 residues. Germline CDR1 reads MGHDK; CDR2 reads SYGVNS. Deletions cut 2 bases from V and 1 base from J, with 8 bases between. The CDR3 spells CASSEELGNTEAFF. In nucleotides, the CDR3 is TGTGCCAGCAGTGAAGAACTGGGGAACACTGAAGCTTTCTTT.

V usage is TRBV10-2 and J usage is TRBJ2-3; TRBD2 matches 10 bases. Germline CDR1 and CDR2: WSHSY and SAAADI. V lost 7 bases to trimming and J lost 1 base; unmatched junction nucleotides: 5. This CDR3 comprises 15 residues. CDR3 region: CASTYTSGGTDTQYF. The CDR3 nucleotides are TGCGCCAGCACCTACACTAGCGGGGGCACAGATACGCAGTATTTT.

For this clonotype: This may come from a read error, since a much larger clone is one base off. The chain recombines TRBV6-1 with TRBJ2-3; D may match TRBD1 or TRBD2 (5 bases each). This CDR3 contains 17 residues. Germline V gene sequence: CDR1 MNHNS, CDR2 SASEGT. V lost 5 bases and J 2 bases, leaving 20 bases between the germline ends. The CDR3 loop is CASSPDQVTGLTDTQYF. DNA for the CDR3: TGTGCCAGCAGTCCCGATCAAGTAACAGGACTCACAGATACGCAGTATTTT.

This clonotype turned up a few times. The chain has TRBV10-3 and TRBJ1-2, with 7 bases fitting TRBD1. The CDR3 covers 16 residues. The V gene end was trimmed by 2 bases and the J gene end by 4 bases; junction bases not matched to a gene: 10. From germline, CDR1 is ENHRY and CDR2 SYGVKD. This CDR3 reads CAISEGWATGSYGYTF. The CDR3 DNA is TGTGCCATCAGTGAGGGATGGGCGACAGGGTCCTATGGCTACACCTTC.

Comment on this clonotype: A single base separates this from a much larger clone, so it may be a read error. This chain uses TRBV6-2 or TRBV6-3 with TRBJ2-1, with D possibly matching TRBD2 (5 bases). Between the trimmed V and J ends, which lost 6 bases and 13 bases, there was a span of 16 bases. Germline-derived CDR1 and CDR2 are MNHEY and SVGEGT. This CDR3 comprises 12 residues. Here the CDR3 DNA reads TGTGCCAGCAGGGACTTCCAAGAGACCCAGTTCTTC. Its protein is CASRDFQETQFF.

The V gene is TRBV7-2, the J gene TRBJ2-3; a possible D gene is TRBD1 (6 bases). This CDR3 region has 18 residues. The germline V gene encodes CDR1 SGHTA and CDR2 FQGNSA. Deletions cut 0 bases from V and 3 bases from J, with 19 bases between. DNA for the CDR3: TGTGCCAGCAGCTTAGCACTTATCTGGGGGCGGAAAACAGATACGCAGTATTTT. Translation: CASSLALIWGRKTDTQYF.

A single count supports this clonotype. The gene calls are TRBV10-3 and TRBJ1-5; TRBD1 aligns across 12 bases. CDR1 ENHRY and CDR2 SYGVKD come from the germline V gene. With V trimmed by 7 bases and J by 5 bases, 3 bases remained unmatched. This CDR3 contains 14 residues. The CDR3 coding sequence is TGTGCCATCAAAGGGACAGGGGGCCATCAGCCCCAGCATTTT. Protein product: CAIKGTGGHQPQHF.

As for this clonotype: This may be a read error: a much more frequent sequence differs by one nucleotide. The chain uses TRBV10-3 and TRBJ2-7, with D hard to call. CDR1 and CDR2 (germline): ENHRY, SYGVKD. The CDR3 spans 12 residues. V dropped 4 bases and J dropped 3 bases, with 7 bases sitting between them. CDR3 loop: CAISGRVYEQYF. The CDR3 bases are TGTGCCATCAGTGGTCGGGTCTACGAGCAGTACTTC.

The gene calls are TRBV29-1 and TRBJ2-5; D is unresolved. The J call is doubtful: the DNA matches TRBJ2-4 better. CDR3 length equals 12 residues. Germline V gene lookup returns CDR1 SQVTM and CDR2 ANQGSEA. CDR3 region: CSVHRWRYIQYF. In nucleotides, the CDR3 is TGCAGCGTGCACAGATGGAGATACATTCAGTACTTC.

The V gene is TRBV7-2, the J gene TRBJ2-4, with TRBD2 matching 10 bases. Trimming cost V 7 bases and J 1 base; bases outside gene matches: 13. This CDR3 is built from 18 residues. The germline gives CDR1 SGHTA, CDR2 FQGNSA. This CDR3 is CASTQMTSGFGAKNIQYF. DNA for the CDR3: TGTGCCAGCACCCAAATGACTAGCGGGTTTGGTGCCAAAAACATTCAGTACTTC.

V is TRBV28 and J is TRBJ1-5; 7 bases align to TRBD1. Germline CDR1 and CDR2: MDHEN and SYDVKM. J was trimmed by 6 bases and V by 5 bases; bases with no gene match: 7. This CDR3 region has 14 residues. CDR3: CASSTNRGGQPQHF. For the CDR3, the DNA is TGTGCCAGCAGTACCAACAGGGGTGGTCAGCCCCAGCATTTT.

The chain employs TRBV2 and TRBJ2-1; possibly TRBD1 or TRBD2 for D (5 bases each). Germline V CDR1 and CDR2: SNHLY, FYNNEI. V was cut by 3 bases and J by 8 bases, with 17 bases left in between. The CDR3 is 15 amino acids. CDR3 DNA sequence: TGTGCCAGCAGTGATGTGGAGTTTCTGGGGGATGAGCAGTTCTTC. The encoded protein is CASSDVEFLGDEQFF.

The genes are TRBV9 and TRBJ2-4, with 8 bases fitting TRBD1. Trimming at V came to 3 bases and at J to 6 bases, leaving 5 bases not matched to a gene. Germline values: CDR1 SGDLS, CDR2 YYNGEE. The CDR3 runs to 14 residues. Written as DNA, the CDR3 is TGTGCCAGCAGCGGGGGACAGGTCTTAAACATTCAGTACTTC. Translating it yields CASSGGQVLNIQYF.

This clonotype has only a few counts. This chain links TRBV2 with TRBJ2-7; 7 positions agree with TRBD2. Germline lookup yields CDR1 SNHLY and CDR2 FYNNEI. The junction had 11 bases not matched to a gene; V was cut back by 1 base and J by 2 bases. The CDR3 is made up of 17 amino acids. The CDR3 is CASSEGVPLAETYEQYF. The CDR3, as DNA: TGTGCCAGCAGTGAAGGGGTCCCGCTAGCGGAAACCTACGAGCAGTACTTC.

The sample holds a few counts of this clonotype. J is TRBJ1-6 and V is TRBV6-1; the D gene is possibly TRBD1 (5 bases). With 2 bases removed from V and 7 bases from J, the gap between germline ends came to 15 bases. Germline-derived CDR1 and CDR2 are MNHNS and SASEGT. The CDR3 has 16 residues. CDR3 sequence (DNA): TGTGCCAGCAGTGAACGGGCAGGGTGGAAAAATTCACCCCTCCACTTT. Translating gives CASSERAGWKNSPLHF.